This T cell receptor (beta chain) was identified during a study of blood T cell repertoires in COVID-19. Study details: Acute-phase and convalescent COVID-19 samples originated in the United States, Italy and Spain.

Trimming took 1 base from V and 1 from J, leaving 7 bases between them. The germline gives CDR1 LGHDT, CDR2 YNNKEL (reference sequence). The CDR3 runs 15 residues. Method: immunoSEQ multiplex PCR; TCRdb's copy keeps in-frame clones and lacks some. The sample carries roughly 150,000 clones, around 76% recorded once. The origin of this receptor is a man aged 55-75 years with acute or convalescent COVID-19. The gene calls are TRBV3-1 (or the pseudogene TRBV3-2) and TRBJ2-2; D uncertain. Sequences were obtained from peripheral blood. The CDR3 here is CASSQVNGNTGELFF. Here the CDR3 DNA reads TGTGCCAGCAGCCAAGTAAACGGGAACACCGGGGAGCTGTTTTTT.